One and the same sample provided the 9 T cell receptor beta chains below, sequenced in a study of cytomegalovirus exposure and HLA in healthy donors. The assay was immunoSEQ multiplex PCR, and TCRdb's table has in-frame clones only and misses some. The sample has about 190,000 clones; about four fifths are singletons. Sample: PBMCs. The receptors derive from a man between 18 and 29 years old in good health and CMV-seropositive.

The J gene is TRBJ2-5, the V gene TRBV12-5, with TRBD2 matching 11 bases. Germline assignment: CDR1 LGHNT and CDR2 FRNRAP. The CDR3 totals 17 residues. V lost 1 base to trimming and J lost 2 bases; unmatched junction nucleotides: 6. CDR3 bases: TGTGCTAGTGGTTTGGCACTAGCGGGAGAGGGACAAGAGACCCAGTACTTC. Its protein product is CASGLALAGEGQETQYF. Full variable domain (rest looked up from reference TRBV12-5 and TRBJ2-5): DARVTQTPRHKVTEMGQEVTMRCQPILGHNTVFWYRQTMMQGLELLAYFRNRAPLDDSGMPKDRFSAEMPDATLATLKIQPSEPRDSAVYFCASGLALAGEGQETQYFGPGTRLLVL.

The chain couples TRBV2 to TRBJ2-5; D gene ambiguous. Germline V CDR1 and CDR2: SNHLY, FYNNEI. The V end was cut by 2 bases, the J end by 13 bases, with 8 bases between. The CDR3 extends over 10 amino acids. CDR3 DNA sequence: TGTGCCAGCAGTGAAACTCGATCGTACTTC. Amino acids: CASSETRSYF.

The rearrangement uses TRBV19 and TRBJ1-2; D possibly corresponds to TRBD1 (5 bases). The germline V and J ends were trimmed by 5 bases and 5 bases, with 15 bases remaining between them. CDR1 and CDR2 from the germline V gene are LNHDA and SQIVND (reference sequence). This CDR3 region has 14 residues. This chain's CDR3 is CASSPRQGGYGYTF. CDR3 nucleotide sequence: TGTGCCAGTAGTCCCCGGCAGGGCGGATATGGCTACACCTTC.

The chain has TRBV6-5 and TRBJ2-7, with TRBD2 identical over 12 bases. V shed 0 bases and J 6 bases; nucleotides not matched to a gene: 0. Germline V CDR1 and CDR2: MNHEY, SVGAGI. The CDR3 sequence is 14 residues long. The CDR3 spells CASSYSTSGSEQYF. The CDR3 region has the DNA TGTGCCAGCAGTTACTCGACTAGCGGGAGCGAGCAGTACTTC.

This rearrangement joins TRBV5-4 to TRBJ1-2; no clear D. Germline CDR1 SGHNT, CDR2 YYREEE (reference sequence). The V end was cut by 4 bases, the J end by 3 bases, with 13 bases between. The CDR3 runs 14 residues. The CDR3 spells CASSRKGEDYGYTF. The CDR3, as DNA: TGTGCCAGCAGCCGGAAAGGAGAGGACTATGGCTACACCTTC.

The chain has TRBV19 and TRBJ1-1; D is ambiguous. The CDR3 runs 17 residues. The V end was cut by 6 bases, the J end by 1 base, with 21 bases between. CDR1 is LNHDA and CDR2 is SQIVND in the germline V gene (reference sequence). CDR3 nucleotides: TGTGCCAGTAGCTTATTCTCGACGAGGGTAGGGAACACTGAAGCTTTCTTT. It specifies CASSLFSTRVGNTEAFF.

The chain uses TRBV15 and TRBJ1-1; D might be TRBD1 (5 bases). V gave up 0 bases and J gave up 4 bases, with 15 bases separating them. The CDR3 runs 16 residues. Germline loops: CDR1 LNHNV, CDR2 YYDKDF (reference sequence). CDR3 DNA: TGTGCCACCAGCAGAGATCGCAGGCCCGGGGGCACTGAAGCTTTCTTT. Protein: CATSRDRRPGGTEAFF.

The chain employs TRBV5-3 and TRBJ2-1; the match to TRBD2 covers 12 bases. TRBV5-3 is assigned to the ORF class and has an uncertain function. The CDR3 runs to 16 residues. V shed 1 base and J 8 bases; nucleotides not matched to a gene: 7. The CDR3 region is CARSLKTSGRRYEQFF. The CDR3 DNA follows: TGTGCCAGAAGCTTGAAAACTAGCGGGAGGAGGTATGAGCAGTTCTTC.

The genes are TRBV18 and TRBJ2-6; 11 positions agree with TRBD1. V shed 4 bases, J shed 0 bases, and the junction held 5 bases outside the gene matches. Germline loops: CDR1 KGHSH, CDR2 LQKENI. The CDR3 is 18 amino acids. The CDR3 DNA is TGTGCCAGCTCACGTTCCGGGACAGGGGGCTCTGGGGCCAACGTCCTGACTTTC. It codes for CASSRSGTGGSGANVLTF. The whole variable domain, filled in from reference TRBV18 and TRBJ2-6, reads NAGVMQNPRHLVRRRGQEARLRCSPMKGHSHVYWYRQLPEEGLKFMVYLQKENIIDESGMPKERFSAEFPKEGPSILRIQQVVRGDSAAYFCASSRSGTGGSGANVLTFGAGSRLTVL.